This T cell receptor (beta chain) was captured by sequencing in a study of blood T cell repertoires in COVID-19. Repertoires were generated with immunoSEQ multiplex PCR, while TCRdb's copy carries only in-frame clones and drops some. Altogether some 300,000 clones are present, 85% to 90% being singletons, with the ten largest covering roughly a tenth. The germline CDR1 and CDR2 sequences are SGHTA and FQGTGA. The CDR3 sequence is 14 residues long. Trimming took off 1 base at V and 9 bases at J, with 16 bases between the two ends. Sequencing was performed on PBMCs or T cells enriched from blood (not recorded which). This receptor was obtained from a woman in her twenties or thirties who had recovered from COVID-19. This rearrangement joins TRBV7-3 to TRBJ2-7; D unresolved. Here the CDR3 DNA reads TGTGCCAGCAGCTTAATGGGCCATGGTTTTACGCAGTACTTC. Translation: CASSLMGHGFTQYF.